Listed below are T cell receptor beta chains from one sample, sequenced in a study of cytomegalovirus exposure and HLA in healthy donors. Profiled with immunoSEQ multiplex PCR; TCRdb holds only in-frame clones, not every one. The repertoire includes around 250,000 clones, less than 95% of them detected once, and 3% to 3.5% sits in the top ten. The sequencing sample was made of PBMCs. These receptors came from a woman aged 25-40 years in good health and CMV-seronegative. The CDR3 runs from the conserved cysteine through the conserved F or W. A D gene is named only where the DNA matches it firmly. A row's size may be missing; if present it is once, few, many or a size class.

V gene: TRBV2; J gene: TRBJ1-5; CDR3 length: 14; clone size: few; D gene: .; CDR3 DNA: TGTGCCAGCAGTCTAGACAGAGGCAATCAGCCCCAGCATTTT; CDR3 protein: CASSLDRGNQPQHF
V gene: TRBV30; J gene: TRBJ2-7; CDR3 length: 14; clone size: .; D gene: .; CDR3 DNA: TGTGCCCAGAAAACCGCACAAAGTGGGGACGAGCAGTACTTC; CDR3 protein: CAQKTAQSGDEQYF
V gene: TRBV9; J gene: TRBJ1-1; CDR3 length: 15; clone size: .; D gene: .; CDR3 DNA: TGTGCCAGCAGCGTAGGAGGGGGAATGAACACTGAAGCTTTCTTT; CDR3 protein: CASSVGGGMNTEAFF
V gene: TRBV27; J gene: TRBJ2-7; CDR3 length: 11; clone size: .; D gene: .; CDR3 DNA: TGTGCCAGCAGTTCGACAGTCGAGCAGTACTTC; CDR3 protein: CASSSTVEQYF
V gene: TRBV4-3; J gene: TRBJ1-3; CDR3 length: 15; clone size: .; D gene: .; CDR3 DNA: TGCGCCAGCAGCCAAGTTGGGGAGGGTGTGAACACCATATATTTT; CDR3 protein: CASSQVGEGVNTIYF
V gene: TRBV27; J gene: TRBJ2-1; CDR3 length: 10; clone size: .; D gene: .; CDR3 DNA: TGTGCCAGTGGGAACAATGAGCAGTTCTTC; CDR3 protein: CASGNNEQFF
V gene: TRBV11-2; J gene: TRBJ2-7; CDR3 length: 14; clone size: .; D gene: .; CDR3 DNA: TGTGCCAGCAGCTCCCAAGGTCTCTCCTACGAGCAGTACTTC; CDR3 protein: CASSSQGLSYEQYF
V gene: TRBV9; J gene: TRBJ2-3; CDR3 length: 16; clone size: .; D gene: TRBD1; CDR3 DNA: TGTGCCAGCAGCGTCTTGGGACAGGGGTCGACAGATACGCAGTATTTT; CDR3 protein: CASSVLGQGSTDTQYF
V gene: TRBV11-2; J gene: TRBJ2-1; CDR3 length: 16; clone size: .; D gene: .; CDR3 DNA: TGTGCCAGCAGCTCTTATAGGGATAGCTCCTACAATGAGCAGTTCTTC; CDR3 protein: CASSSYRDSSYNEQFF
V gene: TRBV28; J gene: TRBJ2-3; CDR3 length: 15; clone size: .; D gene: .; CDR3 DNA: TGTGCCAGCAGTTTATGGAGCGGGACAACAGATACGCAGTATTTT; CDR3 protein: CASSLWSGTTDTQYF
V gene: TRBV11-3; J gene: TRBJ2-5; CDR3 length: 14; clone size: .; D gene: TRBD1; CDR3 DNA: TGTGCCAGCAGCCGGGGACAGGGCGGAGAGACCCAGTACTTC; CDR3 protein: CASSRGQGGETQYF
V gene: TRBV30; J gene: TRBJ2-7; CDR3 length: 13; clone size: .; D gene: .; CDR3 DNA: TGTGCCTGGAGGGGGCGCGAAACCTACGAGCAGTACTTC; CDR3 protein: CAWRGRETYEQYF
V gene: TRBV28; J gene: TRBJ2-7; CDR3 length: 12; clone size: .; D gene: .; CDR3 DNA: TGTGCCAGCAGTCAAGACAGCTACGAGCAGTACTTC; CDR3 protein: CASSQDSYEQYF
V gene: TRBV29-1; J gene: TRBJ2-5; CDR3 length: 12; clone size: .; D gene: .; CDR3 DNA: TGCAGCGTCGACCCAGATAGAGAGACCCAGTACTTC; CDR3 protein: CSVDPDRETQYF
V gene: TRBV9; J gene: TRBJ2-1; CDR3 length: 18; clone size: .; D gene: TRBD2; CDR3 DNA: TGTGCCAGCAGCGAGGGGACTAGCGGATATAGCTCCTACAATGAGCAGTTCTTC; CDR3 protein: CASSEGTSGYSSYNEQFF
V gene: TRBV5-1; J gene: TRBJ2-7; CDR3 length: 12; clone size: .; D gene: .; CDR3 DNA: TGCGCCAGCAGCTACGGCCGGGGCGAGCAGTACTTC; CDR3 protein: CASSYGRGEQYF
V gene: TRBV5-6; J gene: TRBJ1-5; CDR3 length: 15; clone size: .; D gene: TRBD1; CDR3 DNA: TGTGCCAGCAGCGTCAGGGACAGGAGGAATCAGCCCCAGCATTTT; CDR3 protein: CASSVRDRRNQPQHF
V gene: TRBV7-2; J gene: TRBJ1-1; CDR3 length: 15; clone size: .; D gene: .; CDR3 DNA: TGTGCCAGCAGCCCCTTGGGGAGACAGCACACTGAAGCTTTCTTT; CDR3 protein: CASSPLGRQHTEAFF
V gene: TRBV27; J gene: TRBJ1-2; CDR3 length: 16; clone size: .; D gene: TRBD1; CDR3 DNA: TGTGCCAGCAGTCCAAAAAGGGACAGCTACTACTATGGCTACACCTTC; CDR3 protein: CASSPKRDSYYYGYTF
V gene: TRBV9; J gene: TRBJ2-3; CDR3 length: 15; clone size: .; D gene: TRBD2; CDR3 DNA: TGTGCCAGCAGCGTACTAGCGGGGGAGAGGCGGGCGCAGTATTTT; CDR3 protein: CASSVLAGERRAQYF
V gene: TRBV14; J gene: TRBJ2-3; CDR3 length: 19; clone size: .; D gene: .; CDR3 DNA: TGTGCCAGCAGCCAATCACCGACCCATTGGGGGCCGGGAGGAGATACGCAGTATTTT; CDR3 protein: CASSQSPTHWGPGGDTQYF
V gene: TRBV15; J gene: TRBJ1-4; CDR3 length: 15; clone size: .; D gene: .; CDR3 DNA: TGTGCCACCAGCAGAGATCGCAGGCTCAATGAAAAACTGTTTTTT; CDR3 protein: CATSRDRRLNEKLFF
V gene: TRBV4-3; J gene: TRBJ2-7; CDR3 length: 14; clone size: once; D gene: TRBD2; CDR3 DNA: TGCGCCAGCAGCCAAGGGACTAGCTCCTACGAGCAGTACTTC; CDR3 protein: CASSQGTSSYEQYF
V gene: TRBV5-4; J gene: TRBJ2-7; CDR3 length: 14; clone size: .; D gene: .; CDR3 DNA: TGTGCCAGCAGCTTTGGACAAGAAGCCTACGAGCAGTACTTC; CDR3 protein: CASSFGQEAYEQYF
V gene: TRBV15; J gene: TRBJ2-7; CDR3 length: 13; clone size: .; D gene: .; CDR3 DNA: TGTGCCACCAGCTCCCGTGGGGATCGCGAGCAGTACTTC; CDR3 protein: CATSSRGDREQYF
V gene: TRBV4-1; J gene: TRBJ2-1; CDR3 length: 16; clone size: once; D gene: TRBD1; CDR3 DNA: TGCGCCAGCAGCCCCAGAACGGGACAGTCCTACAATGAGCAGTTCTTC; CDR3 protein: CASSPRTGQSYNEQFF
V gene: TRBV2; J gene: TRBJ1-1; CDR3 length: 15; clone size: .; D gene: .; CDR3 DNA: TGTGCCAGCAGTGAAGGGCAGGCGATGAACACTGAAGCTTTCTTT; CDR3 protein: CASSEGQAMNTEAFF
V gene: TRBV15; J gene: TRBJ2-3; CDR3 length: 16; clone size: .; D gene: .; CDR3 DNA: TGTGCCATCAGCAGTTCAAGCGAGGACGTGACAGATACGCAGTATTTT; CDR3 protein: CAISSSSEDVTDTQYF
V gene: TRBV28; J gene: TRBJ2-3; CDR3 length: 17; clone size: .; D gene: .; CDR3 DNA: TGTGCCAGCAGTTTTATTGGGCTTTCTCTTAGCACAGATACGCAGTATTTT; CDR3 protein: CASSFIGLSLSTDTQYF
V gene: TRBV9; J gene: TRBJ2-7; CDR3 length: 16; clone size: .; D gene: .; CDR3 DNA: TGTGCCAGCAGCCCCCGACAGGGACTGAATTTATACGAGCAGTACTTC; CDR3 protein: CASSPRQGLNLYEQYF
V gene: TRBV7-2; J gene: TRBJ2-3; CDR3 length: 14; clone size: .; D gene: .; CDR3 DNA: TGTGCCAGCAGCTTGGGAAGCGTCGCAGATACGCAGTATTTT; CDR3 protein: CASSLGSVADTQYF
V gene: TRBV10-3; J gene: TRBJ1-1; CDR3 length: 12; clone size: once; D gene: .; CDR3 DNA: TGTGCCATCGGACACTCGAACACTGAAGCTTTCTTT; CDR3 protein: CAIGHSNTEAFF
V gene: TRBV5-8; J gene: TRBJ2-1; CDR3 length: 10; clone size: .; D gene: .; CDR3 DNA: TGTGCCCGTAGACCGAATGAGCAGTTCTTC; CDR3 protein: CARRPNEQFF
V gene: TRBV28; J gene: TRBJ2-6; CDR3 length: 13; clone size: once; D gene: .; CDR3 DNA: TGTGCCAGCAGTCTTACCGGGGCCAACGTCCTGACTTTC; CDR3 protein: CASSLTGANVLTF
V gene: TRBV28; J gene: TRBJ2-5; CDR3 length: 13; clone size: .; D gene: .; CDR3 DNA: TGTGCCAGCAGCCAAAGGGGGGCACAGACCCAGTACTTC; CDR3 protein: CASSQRGAQTQYF
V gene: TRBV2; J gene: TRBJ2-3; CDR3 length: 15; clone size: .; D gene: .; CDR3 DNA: TGTGCCAGCTCAAACTTCGCTTTCGGCACAGATACGCAGTATTTT; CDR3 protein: CASSNFAFGTDTQYF
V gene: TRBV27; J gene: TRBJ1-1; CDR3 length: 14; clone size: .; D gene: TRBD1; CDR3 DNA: TGTGCCAGCAGTCCCCTGGGACAGGGTGTTGAAGCTTTCTTT; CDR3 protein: CASSPLGQGVEAFF
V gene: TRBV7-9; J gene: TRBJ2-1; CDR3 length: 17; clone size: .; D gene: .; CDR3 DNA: TGTGCCAGCAGCTCCTTAGCCTCACTTATAACCTACAATGAGCAGTTCTTC; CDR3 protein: CASSSLASLITYNEQFF
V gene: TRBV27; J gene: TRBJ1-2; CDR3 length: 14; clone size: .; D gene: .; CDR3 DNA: TGTGCCAGCAGACCACAGGGAGCTGGCTATGGCTACACCTTC; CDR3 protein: CASRPQGAGYGYTF